This T cell receptor beta chain comes out of a study of CD4+ T cells in melanoma. Produced via immunoSEQ multiplex PCR; TCRdb's table is partial and in-frame only. The data show roughly 140,000 clones, approximately 91% seen once. This CDR3 contains 13 residues. The V end lost 6 bases, the J end lost 4 bases, and 12 bases lay between the germline ends. CDR1 MNHEY and CDR2 SMNVEV come from the germline V gene (reference sequence). The rearrangement links TRBV27 to TRBJ1-2; D is uncertain. This clonotype originated in a human donor with melanoma. This CDR3 is CASRISGGYGYTF. CDR3 sequence (DNA): TGTGCCAGCAGAATCTCAGGAGGCTATGGCTACACCTTC.